The following is a T cell receptor (beta chain) sequence with its context. The antigen is unknown. The data belong to a study of cytomegalovirus exposure and HLA in healthy donors. Whole-study results and caveats: Accurate prediction of HLA-A and HLA-B alleles (for most subjects) was reportedly achieved from TCR beta sequences. A list of 150 or so TCR beta chains associated with cytomegalovirus was given. Earlier analysis found most TCR beta V segments productive about 90% or about 30% of the time. Highly shared variants forming one cluster were likely a sequencing artifact.

PCR amplification relied on 60 Vbeta primers (plus 13 Jbeta primers). This table comes from immunoSEQ multiplex PCR, and its TCRdb copy is limited to in-frame clones, with some not included. The sample has around 150,000 clones, roughly 83% seen once. The CDR3 covers 16 residues. The germline gives CDR1 MNHEY, CDR2 SMNVEV (reference sequence). Losses at the gene ends were 0 bases for V and 1 base for J; bases not matched to a gene: 3. The sequence came from a man aged 40-49 years in good health and CMV-seronegative. The V call is TRBV27, the J call TRBJ1-2; 9 bases are shared with TRBD1. Material for sequencing was PBMCs. The CDR3 loop reads CASSLSGQGDNYGYTF. The CDR3 region has the DNA TGTGCCAGCAGTTTATCGGGACAGGGTGATAACTATGGCTACACCTTC.